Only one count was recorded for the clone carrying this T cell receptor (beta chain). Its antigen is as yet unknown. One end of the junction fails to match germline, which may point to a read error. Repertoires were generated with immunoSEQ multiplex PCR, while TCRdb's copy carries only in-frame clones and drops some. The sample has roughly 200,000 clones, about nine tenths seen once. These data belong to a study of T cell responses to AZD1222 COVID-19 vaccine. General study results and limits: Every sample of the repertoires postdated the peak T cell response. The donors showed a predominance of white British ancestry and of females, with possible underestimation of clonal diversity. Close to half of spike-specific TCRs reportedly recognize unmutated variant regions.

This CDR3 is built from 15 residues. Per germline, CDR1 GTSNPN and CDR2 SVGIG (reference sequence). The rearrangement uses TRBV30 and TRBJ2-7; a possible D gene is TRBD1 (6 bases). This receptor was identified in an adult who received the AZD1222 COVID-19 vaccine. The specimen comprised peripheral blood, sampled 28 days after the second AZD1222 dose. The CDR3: CAWKPGQQVTYEQYF. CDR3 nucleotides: TGTGCCTGGAAACCAGGACAGCAAGTCACCTATGAGCAGTACTTC.